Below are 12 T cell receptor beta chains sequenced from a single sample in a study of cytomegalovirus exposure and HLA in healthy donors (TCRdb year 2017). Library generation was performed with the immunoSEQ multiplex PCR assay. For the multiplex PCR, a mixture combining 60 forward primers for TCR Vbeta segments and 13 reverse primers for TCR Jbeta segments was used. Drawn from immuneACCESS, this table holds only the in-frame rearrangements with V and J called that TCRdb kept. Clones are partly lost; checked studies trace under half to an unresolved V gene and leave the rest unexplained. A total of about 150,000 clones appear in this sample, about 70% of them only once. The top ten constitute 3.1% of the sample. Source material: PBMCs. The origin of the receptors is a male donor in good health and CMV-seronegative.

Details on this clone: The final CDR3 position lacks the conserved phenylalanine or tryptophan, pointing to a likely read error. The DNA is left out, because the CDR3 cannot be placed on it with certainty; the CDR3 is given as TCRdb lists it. The CDR3: CASSAGGQDRDVY. This chain uses TRBV7-9 with TRBJ2-7; the table's D call, TRBD2, has no DNA check behind it. Germline CDR1 SEHNR, CDR2 FQNEAQ (reference sequence). Inclusive of both ends, the CDR3 amounts to 13 amino acids.

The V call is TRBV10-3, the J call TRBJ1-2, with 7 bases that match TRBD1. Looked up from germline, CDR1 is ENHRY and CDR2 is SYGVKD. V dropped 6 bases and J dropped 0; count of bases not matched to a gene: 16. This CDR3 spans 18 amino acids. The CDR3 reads CAISETPGQLRSNYGYTF. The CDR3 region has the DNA TGTGCCATCAGCGAGACTCCGGGACAGCTCCGTTCTAACTATGGCTACACCTTC.

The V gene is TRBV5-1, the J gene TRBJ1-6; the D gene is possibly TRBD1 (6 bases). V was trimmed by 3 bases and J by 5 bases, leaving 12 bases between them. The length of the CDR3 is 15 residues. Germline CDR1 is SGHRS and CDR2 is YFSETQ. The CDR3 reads CASSWRGPNNSPLHF. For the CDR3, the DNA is TGCGCCAGCAGCTGGCGGGGGCCAAATAATTCACCCCTCCACTTT.

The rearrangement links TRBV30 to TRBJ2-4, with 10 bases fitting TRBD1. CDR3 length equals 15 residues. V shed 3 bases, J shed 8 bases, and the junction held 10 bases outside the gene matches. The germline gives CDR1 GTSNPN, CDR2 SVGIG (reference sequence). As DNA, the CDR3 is TGTGCCTGGAGGGGTATTCGGGACAGGGGAGACATTCAGTACTTC. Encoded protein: CAWRGIRDRGDIQYF.

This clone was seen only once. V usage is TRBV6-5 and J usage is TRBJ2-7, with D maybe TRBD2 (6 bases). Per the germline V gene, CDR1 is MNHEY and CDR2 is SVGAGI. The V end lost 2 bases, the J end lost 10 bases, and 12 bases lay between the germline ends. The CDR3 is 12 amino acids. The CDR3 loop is CASSYADGSQYF. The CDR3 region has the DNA TGTGCCAGCAGTTACGCGGACGGGAGTCAGTACTTC.

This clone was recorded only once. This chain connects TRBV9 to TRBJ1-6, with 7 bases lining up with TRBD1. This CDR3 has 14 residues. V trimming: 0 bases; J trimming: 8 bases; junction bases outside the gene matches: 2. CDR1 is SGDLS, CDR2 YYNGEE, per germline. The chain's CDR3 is CASSVDRGDSPLHF. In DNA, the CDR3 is TGTGCCAGCAGCGTAGACAGGGGTGATTCACCCCTCCACTTT.

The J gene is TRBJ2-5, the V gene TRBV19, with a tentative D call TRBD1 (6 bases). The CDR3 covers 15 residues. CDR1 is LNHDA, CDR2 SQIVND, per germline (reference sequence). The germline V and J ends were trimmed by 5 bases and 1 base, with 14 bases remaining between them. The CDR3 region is CASSSVDRPQETQYF. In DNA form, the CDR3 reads TGTGCCAGTAGTTCTGTCGACAGGCCCCAAGAGACCCAGTACTTC.

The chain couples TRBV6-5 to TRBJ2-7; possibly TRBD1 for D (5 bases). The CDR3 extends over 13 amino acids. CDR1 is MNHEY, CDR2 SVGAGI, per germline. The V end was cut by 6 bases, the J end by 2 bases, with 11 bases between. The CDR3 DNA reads TGTGCCAGCAGAAATCAGGGCCCCTACGAGCAGTACTTC. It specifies CASRNQGPYEQYF.

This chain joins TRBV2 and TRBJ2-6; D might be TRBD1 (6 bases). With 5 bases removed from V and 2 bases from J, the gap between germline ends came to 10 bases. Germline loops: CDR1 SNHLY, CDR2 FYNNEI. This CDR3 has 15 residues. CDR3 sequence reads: CASSTQGTGANVLTF. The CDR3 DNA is TGTGCCAGCAGTACACAGGGTACTGGGGCCAACGTCCTGACTTTC.

CDR3 residues: CAWHRVGAFF. CDR3 nucleotides: TGTGCCTGGCACAGGGTTGGCGCTTTCTTT. The gene calls are TRBV30 and TRBJ1-1; D might be TRBD1 (6 bases). V was cut by 5 bases and J by 11 bases, with 12 bases left in between. Germline V gives CDR1 GTSNPN, CDR2 SVGIG (reference sequence). CDR3 length: 10 residues.

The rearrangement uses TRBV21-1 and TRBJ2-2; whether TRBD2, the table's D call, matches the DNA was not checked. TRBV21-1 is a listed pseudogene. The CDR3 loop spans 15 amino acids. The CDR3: CASSKRAWNTGELFF. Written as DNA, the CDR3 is TGTGCCAGCAGCAAGCGGGCCTGGAACACCGGGGAGCTGTTTTTT.

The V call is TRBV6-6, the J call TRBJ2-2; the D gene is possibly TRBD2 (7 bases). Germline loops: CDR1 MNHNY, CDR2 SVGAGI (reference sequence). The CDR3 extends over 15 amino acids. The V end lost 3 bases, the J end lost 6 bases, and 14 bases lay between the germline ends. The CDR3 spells CASSYLGGVPGELFF. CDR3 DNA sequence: TGTGCCAGCAGTTATTTAGGGGGGGTGCCCGGGGAGCTGTTTTTT.